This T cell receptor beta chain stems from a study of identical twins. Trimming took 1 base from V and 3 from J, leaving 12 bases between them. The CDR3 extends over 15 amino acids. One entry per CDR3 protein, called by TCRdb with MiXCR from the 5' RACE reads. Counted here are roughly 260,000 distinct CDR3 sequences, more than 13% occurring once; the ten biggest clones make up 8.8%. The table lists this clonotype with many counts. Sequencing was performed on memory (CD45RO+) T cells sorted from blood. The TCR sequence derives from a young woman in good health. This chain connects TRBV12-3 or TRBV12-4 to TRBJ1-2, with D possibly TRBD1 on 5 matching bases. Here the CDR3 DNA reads TGTGCCAGCAGTTTAGAATCGATGGGGGACTATGGCTACACCTTC. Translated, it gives CASSLESMGDYGYTF.